This T cell receptor (beta chain) was recorded in a study of tumor and adjacent non-tumor tissue in lung cancer. Overall study: Histology: under 15 adenocarcinoma, a couple of squamous cell carcinoma, 1 small cell lung cancer. Study-level points and caveats: Significantly higher TCR diversity was found in tumor than normal lung. Tumor TCR diversity, when higher, was linked to shorter survival.

Three rounds of nested PCR, following a modified ARM-PCR protocol, produced the TCRbeta library. TCRdb reanalysed the multiplex PCR reads using MiXCR and keeps one entry per CDR3 protein. The sample has roughly 49,000 distinct CDR3 sequences; 74% are singletons. RNA was extracted from bulk tissue without any cell sorting. More than 3 cm separated this lung sample from the edge of the tumor. The CDR3 is 13 residues long. Germline CDR1 is SGHVS and CDR2 is FQNEAQ. Between the trimmed V and J ends, which lost 3 bases and 6 bases, there was a span of 11 bases. This clonotype was counted at least ten times. Its specificity is not known.

This chain joins TRBV7-8 and TRBJ1-2, with D possibly matching TRBD1 (5 bases). The sequenced sample consisted of distant non-tumor lung tissue. The source is a woman aged 55-70 years with non-small cell lung cancer. CDR3 amino acids: CASSFQWGDGYTF. The CDR3 DNA follows: TGTGCCAGCAGCTTTCAGTGGGGGGATGGCTACACCTTC. The complete variable domain, with remaining parts taken from reference TRBV7-8 and TRBJ1-2, reads GAGVSQSPRYKVAKRGQDVALRCDPISGHVSLFWYQQALGQGPEFLTYFQNEAQLDKSGLPSDRFFAERPEGSVSTLKIQRTQQEDSAVYLCASSFQWGDGYTFGSGTRLTVV.